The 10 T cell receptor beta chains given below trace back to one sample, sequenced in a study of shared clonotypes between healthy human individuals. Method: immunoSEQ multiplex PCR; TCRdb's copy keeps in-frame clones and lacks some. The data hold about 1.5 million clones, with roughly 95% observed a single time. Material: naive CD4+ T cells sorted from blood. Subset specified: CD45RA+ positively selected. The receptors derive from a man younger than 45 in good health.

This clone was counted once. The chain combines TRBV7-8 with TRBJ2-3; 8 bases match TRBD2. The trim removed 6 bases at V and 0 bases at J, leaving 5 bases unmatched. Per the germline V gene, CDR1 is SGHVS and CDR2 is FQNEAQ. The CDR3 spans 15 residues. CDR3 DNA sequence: TGTGCCAGCAGAGGAGGCGGGAGGAGCACAGATACGCAGTATTTT. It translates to CASRGGGRSTDTQYF.

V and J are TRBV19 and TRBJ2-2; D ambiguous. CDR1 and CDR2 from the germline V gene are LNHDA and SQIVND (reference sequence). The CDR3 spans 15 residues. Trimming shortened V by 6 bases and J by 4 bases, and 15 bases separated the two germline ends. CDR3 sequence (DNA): TGTGCCAGTAGCTCCGCCCTGGGCGGCACCGGGGAGCTGTTTTTT. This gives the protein CASSSALGGTGELFF. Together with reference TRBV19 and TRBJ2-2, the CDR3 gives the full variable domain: DGGITQSPKYLFRKEGQNVTLSCEQNLNHDAMYWYRQDPGQGLRLIYYSQIVNDFQKGDIAEGYSVSREKKESFPLTVTSAQKNPTAFYLCASSSALGGTGELFFGEGSRLTVL.

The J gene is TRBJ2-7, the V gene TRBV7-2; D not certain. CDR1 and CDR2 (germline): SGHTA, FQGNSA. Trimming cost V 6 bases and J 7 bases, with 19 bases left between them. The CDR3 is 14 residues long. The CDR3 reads CASSSTWQAFEQYF. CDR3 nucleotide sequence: TGTGCCAGCAGTTCCACCTGGCAAGCTTTTGAGCAGTACTTC.

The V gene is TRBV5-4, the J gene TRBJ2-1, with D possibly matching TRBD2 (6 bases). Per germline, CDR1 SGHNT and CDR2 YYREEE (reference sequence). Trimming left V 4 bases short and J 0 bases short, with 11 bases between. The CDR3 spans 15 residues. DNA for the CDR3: TGTGCCAGCAGCAAAGTCGGGAGCTCCTACAATGAGCAGTTCTTC. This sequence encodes CASSKVGSSYNEQFF.

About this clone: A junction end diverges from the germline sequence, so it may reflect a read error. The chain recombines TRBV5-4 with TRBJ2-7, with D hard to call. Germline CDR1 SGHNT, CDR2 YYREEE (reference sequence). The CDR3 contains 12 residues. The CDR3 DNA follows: TGTGCCAGCAGCTTGGCCGGAAGATTGCTGGAGTTC. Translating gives CASSLAGRLLEF.

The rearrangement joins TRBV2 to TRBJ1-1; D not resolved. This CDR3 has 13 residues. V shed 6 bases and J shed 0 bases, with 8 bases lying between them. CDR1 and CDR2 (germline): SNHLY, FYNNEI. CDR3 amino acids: CASSLLVNTEAFF. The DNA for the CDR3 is TGTGCCAGCAGCCTCCTCGTGAACACTGAAGCTTTCTTT.

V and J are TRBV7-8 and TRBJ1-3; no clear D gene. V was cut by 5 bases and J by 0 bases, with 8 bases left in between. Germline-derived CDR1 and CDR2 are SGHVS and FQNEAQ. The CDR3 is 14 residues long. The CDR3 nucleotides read TGTGCCAGCAGCCCAGTCTTCTCTGGAAACACCATATATTTT. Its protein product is CASSPVFSGNTIYF.

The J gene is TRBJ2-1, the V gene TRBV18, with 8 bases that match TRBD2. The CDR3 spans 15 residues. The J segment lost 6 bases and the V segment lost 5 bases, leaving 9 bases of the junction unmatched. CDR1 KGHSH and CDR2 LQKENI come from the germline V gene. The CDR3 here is CASSLGTSPLNEQFF. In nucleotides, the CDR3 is TGTGCCAGCTCATTAGGGACTAGTCCCCTCAATGAGCAGTTCTTC.

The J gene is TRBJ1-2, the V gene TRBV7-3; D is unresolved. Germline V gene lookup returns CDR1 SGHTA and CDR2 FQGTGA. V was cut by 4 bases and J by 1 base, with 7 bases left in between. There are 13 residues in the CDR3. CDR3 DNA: TGTGCCAGCAGCTCGGGTGATAACTATGGCTACACCTTC. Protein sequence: CASSSGDNYGYTF. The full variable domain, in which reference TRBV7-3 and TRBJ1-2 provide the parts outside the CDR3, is GAGVSQTPSNKVTEKGKYVELRCDPISGHTALYWYRQSLGQGPEFLIYFQGTGAADDSGLPNDRFFAVRPEGSVSTLKIQRTERGDSAVYLCASSSGDNYGYTFGSGTRLTVV.

The CDR3 DNA sequence: TGTGCCAGCAGTCCTATTATAGCGGGAGTAAACACAGATACGCAGTATTTT. Translating gives CASSPIIAGVNTDTQYF. J is TRBJ2-3 and V is TRBV25-1, with 9 bases aligning to TRBD2. Germline values: CDR1 MGHDK, CDR2 SYGVNS. V lost 5 bases to trimming and J lost 2 bases; unmatched junction nucleotides: 11. This CDR3 comprises 17 residues.